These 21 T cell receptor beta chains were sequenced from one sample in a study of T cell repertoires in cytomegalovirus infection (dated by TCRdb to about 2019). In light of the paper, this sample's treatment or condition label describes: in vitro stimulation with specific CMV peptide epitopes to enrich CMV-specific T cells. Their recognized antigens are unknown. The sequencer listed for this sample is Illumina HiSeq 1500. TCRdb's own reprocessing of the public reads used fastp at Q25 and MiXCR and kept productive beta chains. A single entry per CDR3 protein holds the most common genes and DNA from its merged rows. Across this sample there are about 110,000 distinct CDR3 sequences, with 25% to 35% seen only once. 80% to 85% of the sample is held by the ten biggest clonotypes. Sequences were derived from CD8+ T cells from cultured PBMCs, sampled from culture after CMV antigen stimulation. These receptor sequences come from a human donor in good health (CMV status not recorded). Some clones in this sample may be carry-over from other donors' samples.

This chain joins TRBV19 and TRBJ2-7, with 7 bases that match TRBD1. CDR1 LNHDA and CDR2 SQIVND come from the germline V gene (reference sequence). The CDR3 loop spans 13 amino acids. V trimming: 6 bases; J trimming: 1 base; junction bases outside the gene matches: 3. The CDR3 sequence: CASSPDRSYEQYF. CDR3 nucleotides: TGTGCCAGTAGCCCGGACAGGTCCTACGAGCAGTACTTC.

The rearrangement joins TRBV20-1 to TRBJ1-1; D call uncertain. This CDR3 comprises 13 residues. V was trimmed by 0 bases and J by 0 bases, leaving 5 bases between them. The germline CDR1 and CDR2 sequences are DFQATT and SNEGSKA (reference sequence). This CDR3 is CSARDGMNTEAFF. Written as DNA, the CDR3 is TGCAGTGCTAGAGATGGAATGAACACTGAAGCTTTCTTT.

CDR3 residues: CASSLAHGTNTQYF. The CDR3 DNA follows: TGTGCCAGCAGTTTAGCCCACGGGACTAATACGCAGTATTTT. The chain recombines TRBV12-3 or TRBV12-4 with TRBJ2-3, with TRBD2 identical over 7 bases. V lost 0 bases and J lost 7; bases outside the gene matches: 4. This CDR3 has 14 amino acids.

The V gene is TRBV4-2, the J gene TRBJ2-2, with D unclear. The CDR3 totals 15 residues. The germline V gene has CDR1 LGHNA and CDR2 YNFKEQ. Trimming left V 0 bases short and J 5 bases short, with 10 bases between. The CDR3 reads CASSQDVANTGELFF. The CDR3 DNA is TGTGCCAGCAGCCAAGATGTGGCAAATACCGGGGAGCTGTTTTTT.

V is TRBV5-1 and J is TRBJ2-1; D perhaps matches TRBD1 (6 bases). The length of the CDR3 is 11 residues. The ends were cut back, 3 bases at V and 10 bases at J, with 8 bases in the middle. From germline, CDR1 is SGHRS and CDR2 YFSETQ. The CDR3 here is CASSSGQEQFF. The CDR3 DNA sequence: TGCGCCAGCAGCTCTGGACAGGAGCAGTTCTTC.

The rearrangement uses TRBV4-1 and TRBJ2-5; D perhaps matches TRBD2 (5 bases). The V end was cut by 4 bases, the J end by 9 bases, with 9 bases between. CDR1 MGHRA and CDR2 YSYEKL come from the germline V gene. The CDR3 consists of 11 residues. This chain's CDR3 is CASSLLGAQYF. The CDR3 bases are TGCGCCAGCAGCCTTCTCGGGGCCCAGTACTTC.

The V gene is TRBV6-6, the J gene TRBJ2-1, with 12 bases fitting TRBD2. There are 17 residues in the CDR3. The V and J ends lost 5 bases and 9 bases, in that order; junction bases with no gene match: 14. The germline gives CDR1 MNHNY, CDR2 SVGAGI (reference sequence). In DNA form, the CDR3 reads TGTGCCAGCAGTAAATCCCCTAGCGGGGGGGCCTCGAGTGAGCAGTTCTTC. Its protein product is CASSKSPSGGASSEQFF.

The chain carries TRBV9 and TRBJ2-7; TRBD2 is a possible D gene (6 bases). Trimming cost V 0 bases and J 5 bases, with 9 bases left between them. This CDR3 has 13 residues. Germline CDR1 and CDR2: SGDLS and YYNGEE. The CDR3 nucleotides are TGTGCCAGCAGCGTAGGAGGAGGGAACGAGCAGTACTTC. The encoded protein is CASSVGGGNEQYF. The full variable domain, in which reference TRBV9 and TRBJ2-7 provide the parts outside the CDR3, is DSGVTQTPKHLITATGQRVTLRCSPRSGDLSVYWYQQSLDQGLQFLIQYYNGEERAKGNILERFSAQQFPDLHSELNLSSLELGDSALYFCASSVGGGNEQYFGPGTRLTVT.

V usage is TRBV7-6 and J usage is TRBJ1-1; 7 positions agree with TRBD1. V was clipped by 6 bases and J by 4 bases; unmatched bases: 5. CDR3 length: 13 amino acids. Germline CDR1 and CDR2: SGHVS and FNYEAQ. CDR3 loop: CASRTGFGTEAFF. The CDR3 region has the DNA TGTGCCAGCAGGACAGGGTTCGGCACTGAAGCTTTCTTT.

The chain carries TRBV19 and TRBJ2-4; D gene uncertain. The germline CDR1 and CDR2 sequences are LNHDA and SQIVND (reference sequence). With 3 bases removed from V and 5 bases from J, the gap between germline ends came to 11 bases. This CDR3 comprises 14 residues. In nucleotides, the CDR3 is TGTGCCAGTAGTATCCTGGACGGAGAAAACATTCAGTACTTC. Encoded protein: CASSILDGENIQYF.

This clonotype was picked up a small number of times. Here the CDR3 DNA reads TGTGCCAGCAGGGAGGACGGCGGATTTTTCTACGAGCAGTACTTC. It codes for CASREDGGFFYEQYF. The V and J genes are TRBV6-1 and TRBJ2-7, with D tentatively TRBD2 (5 bases). Trimming cost V 6 bases and J 3 bases, with 18 bases left between them. Germline V CDR1 and CDR2: MNHNS, SASEGT. The CDR3 runs to 15 residues.

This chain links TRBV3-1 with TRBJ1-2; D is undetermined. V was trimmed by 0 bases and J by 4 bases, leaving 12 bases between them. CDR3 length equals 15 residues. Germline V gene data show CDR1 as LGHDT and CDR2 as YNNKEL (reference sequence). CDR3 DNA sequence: TGTGCCAGCAGCCAAGAATTCGTAGACACCTATGGCTACACCTTC. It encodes CASSQEFVDTYGYTF.

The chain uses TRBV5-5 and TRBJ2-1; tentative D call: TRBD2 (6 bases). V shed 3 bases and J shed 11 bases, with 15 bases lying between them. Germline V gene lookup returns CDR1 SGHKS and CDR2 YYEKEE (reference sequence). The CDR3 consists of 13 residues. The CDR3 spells CASSWDVGGKQFF. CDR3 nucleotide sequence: TGTGCCAGCAGCTGGGATGTGGGGGGAAAGCAGTTCTTC.

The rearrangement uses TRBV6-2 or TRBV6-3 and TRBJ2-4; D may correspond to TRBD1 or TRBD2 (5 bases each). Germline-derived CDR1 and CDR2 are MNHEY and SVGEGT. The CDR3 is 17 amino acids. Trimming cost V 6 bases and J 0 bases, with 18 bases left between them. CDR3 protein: CASRGVYRELAKNIQYF. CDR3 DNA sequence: TGTGCCAGCAGGGGGGTATACAGAGAACTAGCCAAAAACATTCAGTACTTC.

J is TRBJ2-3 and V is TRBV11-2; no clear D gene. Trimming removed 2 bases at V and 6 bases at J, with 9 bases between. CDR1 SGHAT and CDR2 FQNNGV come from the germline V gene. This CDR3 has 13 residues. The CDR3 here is CASSLPSSDTQYF. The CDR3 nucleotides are TGTGCCAGCAGCTTACCCTCTTCGGATACGCAGTATTTT.

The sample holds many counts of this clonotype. The CDR3 loop reads CASSPGTSGGVWTGELFF. In DNA form, the CDR3 reads TGTGCCAGTTCCCCCGGGACTAGCGGGGGGGTCTGGACCGGGGAGCTGTTTTTT. V gene TRBV19 combines with J gene TRBJ2-2; the match to TRBD2 covers 16 bases. CDR1 LNHDA and CDR2 SQIVND come from the germline V gene (reference sequence). The CDR3 is 18 residues long. V gave up 8 bases and J gave up 5 bases; unmatched junction bases: 11.

The CDR3 region has the DNA TGTGCCAGCAGCCCGAACCGAGCGTACAATGAGCAGTTCTTC. Its protein is CASSPNRAYNEQFF. This chain joins TRBV7-8 and TRBJ2-1; D gene ambiguous. The CDR3 totals 14 residues. Trimming shortened V by 5 bases and J by 4 bases, and 12 bases separated the two germline ends. The germline V gene has CDR1 SGHVS and CDR2 FQNEAQ.

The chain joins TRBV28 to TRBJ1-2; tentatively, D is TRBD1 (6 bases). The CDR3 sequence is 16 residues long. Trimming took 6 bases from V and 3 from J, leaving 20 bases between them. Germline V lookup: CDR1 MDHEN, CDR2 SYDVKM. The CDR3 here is CASRTHQGLTYYGYTF. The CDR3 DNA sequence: TGTGCCAGCAGGACTCACCAGGGGCTCACTTACTATGGCTACACCTTC.

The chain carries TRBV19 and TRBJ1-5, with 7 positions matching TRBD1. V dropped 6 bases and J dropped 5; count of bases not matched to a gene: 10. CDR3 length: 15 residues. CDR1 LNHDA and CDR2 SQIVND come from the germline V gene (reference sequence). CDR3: CASRDEGQGDQPQHF. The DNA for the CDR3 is TGTGCCAGTAGGGACGAGGGCCAGGGGGATCAGCCCCAGCATTTT.

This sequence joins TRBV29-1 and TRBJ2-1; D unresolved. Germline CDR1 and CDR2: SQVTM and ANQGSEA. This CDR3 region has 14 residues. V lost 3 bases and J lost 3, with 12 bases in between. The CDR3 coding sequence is TGCAGCGTTGAGAGTCTAGGTGTCTACAATGAGCAGTTCTTC. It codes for CSVESLGVYNEQFF.

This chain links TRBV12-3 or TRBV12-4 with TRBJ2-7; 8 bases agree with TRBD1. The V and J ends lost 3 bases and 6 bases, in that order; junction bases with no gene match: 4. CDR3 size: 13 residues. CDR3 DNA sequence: TGTGCCAGCAGTTTCGCAGGGGGCTTCGAGCAGTACTTC. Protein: CASSFAGGFEQYF.